This is a list of T cell receptor beta chains from one sample in a study of T-cell reconstitution after alpha-beta-depleted transplantation in children. TCRdb re-called the PCR reads through MiXCR, storing one row per CDR3 protein. The profile shows hundreds of thousands of distinct CDR3 sequences, 9.9% of them singletons. The source material was PBMCs from the stem cell graft donor, sampled from the stem cell graft. The receptors derive from a human donor who donated a stem cell graft to a child with SCID. CDR3s include the opening cysteine and the closing phenylalanine or tryptophan. Fields, in order: V gene, CDR3 length, J gene, D gene, clone size, CDR3 DNA, CDR3 protein. A D gene is named only where the DNA matches it firmly. Clone size appears in some rows only: once, few, many, or a class for an expanded clone.

TRBV5-1	17	TRBJ1-4	-	few	TGCGCCAGCAGCTTTTCTGCGACGGGCGCAACTAATGAAAAACTGTTTTTT	CASSFSATGATNEKLFF
TRBV7-3	14	TRBJ2-1	-	-	TGTGCCAGCAGCCAAGGCCAGGGCGGGGATGAGCAGTTCTTC	CASSQGQGGDEQFF
TRBV4-2	14	TRBJ2-7	-	few	TGTGCCAGCAGCCAAGTGGGGGTACTTTACGAGCAGTACTTC	CASSQVGVLYEQYF
TRBV6-1	14	TRBJ2-7	TRBD1	-	TGTGCCAGCAGTAAGGGGACAGCGACCTACGAGCAGTACTTC	CASSKGTATYEQYF
TRBV5-4	15	TRBJ2-1	-	-	TGTGCCAGGAGCCCTGGGCTCAGCAGCCTGGATGAGCAGTTCTTC	CARSPGLSSLDEQFF
TRBV15	12	TRBJ2-1	-	few	TGTGCCACCGGGGGTACCTACAATGAGCAGTTCTTC	CATGGTYNEQFF
TRBV5-6	12	TRBJ2-1	-	many	TGTGCCAGCAGCTTGGCGGGGGGCGAGCAGTTCTTC	CASSLAGGEQFF
TRBV2	12	TRBJ2-1	-	-	TGTGCCAGCACTCTAGGGGGAGGAGAGCAGTTCTTC	CASTLGGGEQFF
TRBV11-1	12	TRBJ2-7	-	-	TGTGCCACGGCATGGGGGCAGCGCGAGCAGTACTTC	CATAWGQREQYF
TRBV5-1	14	TRBJ2-7	-	many	TGCGCCAGCAGCTTGGCCGGGCAGACCTACGAGCAGTACTTC	CASSLAGQTYEQYF